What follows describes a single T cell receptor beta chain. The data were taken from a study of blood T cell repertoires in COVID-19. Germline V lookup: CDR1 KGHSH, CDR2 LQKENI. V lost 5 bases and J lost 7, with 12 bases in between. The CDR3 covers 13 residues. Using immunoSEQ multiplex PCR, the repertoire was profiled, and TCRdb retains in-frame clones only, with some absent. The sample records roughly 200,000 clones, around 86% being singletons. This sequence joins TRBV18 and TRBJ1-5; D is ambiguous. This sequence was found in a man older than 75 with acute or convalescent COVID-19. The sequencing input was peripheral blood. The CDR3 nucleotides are TGTGCCAGCTCATTGGCAGACAAACAGCCCCAGCATTTT. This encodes CASSLADKQPQHF. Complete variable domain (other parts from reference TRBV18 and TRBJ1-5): NAGVMQNPRHLVRRRGQEARLRCSPMKGHSHVYWYRQLPEEGLKFMVYLQKENIIDESGMPKERFSAEFPKEGPSILRIQQVVRGDSAAYFCASSLADKQPQHFGDGTRLSIL.